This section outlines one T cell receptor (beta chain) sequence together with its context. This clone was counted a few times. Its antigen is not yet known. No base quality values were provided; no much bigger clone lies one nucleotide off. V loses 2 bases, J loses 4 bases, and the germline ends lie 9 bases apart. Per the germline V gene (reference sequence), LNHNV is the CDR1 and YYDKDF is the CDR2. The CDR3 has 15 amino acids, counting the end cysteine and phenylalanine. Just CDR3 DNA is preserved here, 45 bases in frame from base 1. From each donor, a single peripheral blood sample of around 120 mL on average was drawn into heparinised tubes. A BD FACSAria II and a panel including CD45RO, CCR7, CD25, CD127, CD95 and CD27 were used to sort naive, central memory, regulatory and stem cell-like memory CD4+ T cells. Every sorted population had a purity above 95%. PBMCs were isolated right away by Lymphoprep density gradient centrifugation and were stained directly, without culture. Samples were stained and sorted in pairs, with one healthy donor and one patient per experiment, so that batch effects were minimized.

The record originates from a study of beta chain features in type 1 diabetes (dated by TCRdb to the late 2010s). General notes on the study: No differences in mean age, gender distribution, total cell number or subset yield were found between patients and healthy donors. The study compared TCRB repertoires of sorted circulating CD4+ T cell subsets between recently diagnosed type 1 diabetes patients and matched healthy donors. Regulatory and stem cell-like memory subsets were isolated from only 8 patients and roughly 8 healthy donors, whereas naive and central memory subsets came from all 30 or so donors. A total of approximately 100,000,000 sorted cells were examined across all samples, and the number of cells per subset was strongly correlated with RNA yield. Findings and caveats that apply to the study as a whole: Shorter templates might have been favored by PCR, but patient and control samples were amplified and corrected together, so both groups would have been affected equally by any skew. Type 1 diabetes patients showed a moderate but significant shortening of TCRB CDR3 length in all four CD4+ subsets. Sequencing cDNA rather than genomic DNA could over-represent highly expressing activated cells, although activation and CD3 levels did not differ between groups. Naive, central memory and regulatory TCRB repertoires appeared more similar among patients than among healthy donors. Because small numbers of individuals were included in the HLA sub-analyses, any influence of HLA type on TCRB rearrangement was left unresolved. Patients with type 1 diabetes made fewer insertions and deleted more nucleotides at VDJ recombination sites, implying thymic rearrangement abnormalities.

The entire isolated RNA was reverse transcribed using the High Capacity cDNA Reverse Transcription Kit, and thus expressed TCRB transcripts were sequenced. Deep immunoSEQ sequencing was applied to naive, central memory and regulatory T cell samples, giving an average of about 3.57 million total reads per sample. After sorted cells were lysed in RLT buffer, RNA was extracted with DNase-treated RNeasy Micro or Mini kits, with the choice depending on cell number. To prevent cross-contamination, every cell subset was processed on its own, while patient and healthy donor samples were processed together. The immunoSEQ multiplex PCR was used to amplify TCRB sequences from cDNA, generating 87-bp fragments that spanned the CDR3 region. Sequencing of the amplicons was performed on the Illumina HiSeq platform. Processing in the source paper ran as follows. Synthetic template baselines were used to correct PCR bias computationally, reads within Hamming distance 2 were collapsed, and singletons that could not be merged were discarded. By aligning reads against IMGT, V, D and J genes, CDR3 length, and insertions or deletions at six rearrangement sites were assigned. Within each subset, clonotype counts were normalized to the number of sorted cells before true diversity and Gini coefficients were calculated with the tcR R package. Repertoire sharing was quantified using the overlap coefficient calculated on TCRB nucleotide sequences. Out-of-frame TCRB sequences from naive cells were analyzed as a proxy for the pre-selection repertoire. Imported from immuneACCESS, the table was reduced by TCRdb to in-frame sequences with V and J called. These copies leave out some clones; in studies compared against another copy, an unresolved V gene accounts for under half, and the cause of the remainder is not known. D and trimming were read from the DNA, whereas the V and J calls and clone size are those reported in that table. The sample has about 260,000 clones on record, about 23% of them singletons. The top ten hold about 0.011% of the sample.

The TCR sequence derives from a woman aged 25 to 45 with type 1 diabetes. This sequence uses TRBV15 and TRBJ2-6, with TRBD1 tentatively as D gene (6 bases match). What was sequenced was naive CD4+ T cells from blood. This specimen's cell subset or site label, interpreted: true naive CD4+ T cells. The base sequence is TGTGCCACCAGCAGAACAGGGTCCGGGGCCAACGTCCTGACTTTC. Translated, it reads CATSRTGSGANVLTF.